This record covers a single T cell receptor beta chain. Its target is not known. The record originates from a study of cytotoxic CD8 clonotypes in ibrutinib-treated CLL. The overall study: After median about 5.5 years, around 14 stayed in remission, approximately twelve progressed; responses about 24 partial, 2 complete. Response sampling came at median 12 months of treatment, ranging about 6 to 36 months. General observations from the study: Circulating CD8+ T-cell counts were tracked by baseline clonality, which exceeded that of age-matched healthy donors. Clonality showed a rise at ibrutinib response that reversed toward baseline at progression.

The method was immunoSEQ multiplex PCR; TCRdb's version includes in-frame clones alone and lacks a portion of them. Among 50,000 or so clones listed, about 57% were seen once. The germline V gene encodes CDR1 SGDLS and CDR2 YYNGEE. CDR3 length: 17 amino acids. V was pared by 0 bases and J by 1 base, with 9 bases of the junction left unmatched. The TCR sequence derives from a human donor with chronic lymphocytic leukemia. The source was PBMCs, collected after 24 months of ibrutinib treatment. V usage is TRBV9 and J usage is TRBJ1-1; the match to TRBD1 covers 7 bases. CDR3 amino acids: CASSVGQGGPQNTEAFF. CDR3 nucleotides: TGTGCCAGCAGCGTAGGCCAGGGGGGGCCTCAGAACACTGAAGCTTTCTTT.